A selection of T cell receptor beta chains follows, all from one sample in a study of cytotoxic CD8 clonotypes in ibrutinib-treated CLL. The data were produced by immunoSEQ multiplex PCR, yet TCRdb's version contains in-frame clones alone and is incomplete. The sample consists of some 200,000 clones, around 70% of them appearing once. This specimen was PBMCs, taken after 24 months of ibrutinib treatment. These receptors came from a human donor with chronic lymphocytic leukemia. Each CDR3 is given with its conserved first and last residue. A D gene is named only where the DNA matches it firmly. Expanded clones are given a class, and other clones once, few, many or no size at all.

v_gene: TRBV30; abundance: once; d_gene: TRBD1; j_gene: TRBJ1-1; CDR3nt: TGTGCCTGGAGTGTAACAGGGGCTGAAGCTTTCTTT; CDR3aa: CAWSVTGAEAFF
v_gene: TRBV19; abundance: -; d_gene: -; j_gene: TRBJ1-1; CDR3nt: TGTGCCAGTAGCCGAACAGGTGCGAACACTGAAGCTTTCTTT; CDR3aa: CASSRTGANTEAFF
v_gene: TRBV9; abundance: -; d_gene: -; j_gene: TRBJ2-3; CDR3nt: TGTGCCAGCAGCGTAGCGTTTTACAGGGGCACAGATACGCAGTATTTT; CDR3aa: CASSVAFYRGTDTQYF
v_gene: TRBV6-5; abundance: -; d_gene: TRBD1; j_gene: TRBJ2-1; CDR3nt: TGTGCCAGCAGTTCAAGACAGGGGGGGCAGTTCTTC; CDR3aa: CASSSRQGGQFF
v_gene: TRBV7-3; abundance: -; d_gene: TRBD1; j_gene: TRBJ2-3; CDR3nt: TGTGCCAGCAGCTCGGCAACCTGGACAGGGGGCGATACGCAGTATTTT; CDR3aa: CASSSATWTGGDTQYF
v_gene: TRBV5-1; abundance: few; d_gene: -; j_gene: TRBJ1-3; CDR3nt: TGCGCCAGCAGCTTGGACCCTATCTCTGGAAACACCATATATTTT; CDR3aa: CASSLDPISGNTIYF
v_gene: TRBV5-4; abundance: -; d_gene: TRBD2; j_gene: TRBJ2-3; CDR3nt: TGTGCCAGCAATGCCGGGACTAGCGGGGATACGCAGTATTTT; CDR3aa: CASNAGTSGDTQYF
v_gene: TRBV5-1; abundance: -; d_gene: -; j_gene: TRBJ2-3; CDR3nt: TGCGCCAGCAGCTTTTTCCCGGGAACAGTAGCAGATACGCAGTATTTT; CDR3aa: CASSFFPGTVADTQYF
v_gene: TRBV7-9; abundance: -; d_gene: -; j_gene: TRBJ2-4; CDR3nt: TGTGCCAGCACCCCGACGGGGGCACGACCTAATAGAACAAACATTCAGTACTTC; CDR3aa: CASTPTGARPNRTNIQYF
v_gene: TRBV5-4; abundance: -; d_gene: -; j_gene: TRBJ1-5; CDR3nt: TGTGCCAGCAGCCTGGGGCGAAATCAGCCCCAGCATTTT; CDR3aa: CASSLGRNQPQHF
v_gene: TRBV6-5; abundance: few; d_gene: -; j_gene: TRBJ2-2; CDR3nt: TGTGCCAGCAGGATCGGGACAAGAAGACTGTTTTTT; CDR3aa: CASRIGTRRLFF
v_gene: TRBV6-5; abundance: -; d_gene: -; j_gene: TRBJ2-3; CDR3nt: TGTGCCAGCAGACCCCAGGGCGTTTGGACAGATACGCAGTATTTT; CDR3aa: CASRPQGVWTDTQYF
v_gene: TRBV19; abundance: -; d_gene: -; j_gene: TRBJ2-1; CDR3nt: TGTGCCAGTAGTGAGGCCTCAAGACTGTTCTTC; CDR3aa: CASSEASRLFF
v_gene: TRBV27; abundance: -; d_gene: -; j_gene: TRBJ2-3; CDR3nt: TGTGCCAGCAGTTTATCGGGGGACTGGGCAGATACGCAGTATTTT; CDR3aa: CASSLSGDWADTQYF
v_gene: TRBV6-5; abundance: -; d_gene: -; j_gene: TRBJ1-5; CDR3nt: TGTGCCAGCAGTTATCCTCAGCCCCAGCATTTT; CDR3aa: CASSYPQPQHF
v_gene: TRBV7-8; abundance: -; d_gene: TRBD2; j_gene: TRBJ2-2; CDR3nt: TGTGCCAGCAGCTTCACTAGCGGGAGGGTCACCGGGGAGCTGTTTTTT; CDR3aa: CASSFTSGRVTGELFF
v_gene: TRBV6-5; abundance: -; d_gene: -; j_gene: TRBJ2-4; CDR3nt: TGTGCCAGCAGTTACTCGAAGCGGAGAAACATTCAGTACTTC; CDR3aa: CASSYSKRRNIQYF
v_gene: TRBV27; abundance: -; d_gene: -; j_gene: TRBJ1-2; CDR3nt: TGTGCCAGCAGCCCTGGCGGAAGGAACTATGGCTACACCTTC; CDR3aa: CASSPGGRNYGYTF
v_gene: TRBV5-4; abundance: -; d_gene: TRBD2; j_gene: TRBJ2-3; CDR3nt: TGTGCCAGCAGCCCCAGCCTAGCGGGAGGTTTTCATACGCAGTATTTT; CDR3aa: CASSPSLAGGFHTQYF
v_gene: TRBV15; abundance: -; d_gene: -; j_gene: TRBJ2-7; CDR3nt: TGTGCCACCAGCAGAGTAGGGGAGCGGCCTTCTCACTACGAGCAGTACTTC; CDR3aa: CATSRVGERPSHYEQYF
v_gene: TRBV5-5; abundance: few; d_gene: -; j_gene: TRBJ1-5; CDR3nt: TGTGCCAGCAGCTGGAACCCCAATCAGCCCCAGCATTTT; CDR3aa: CASSWNPNQPQHF
v_gene: TRBV7-7; abundance: -; d_gene: -; j_gene: TRBJ1-3; CDR3nt: TGTGCTAGCAGCTTAGGGAGCGCGGACTCTGGAAACACCATATATTTT; CDR3aa: CASSLGSADSGNTIYF
v_gene: TRBV10-2; abundance: -; d_gene: -; j_gene: TRBJ1-1; CDR3nt: TGCGCCAGCAGCAACAGGAGGAACACTGAAGCTTTCTTT; CDR3aa: CASSNRRNTEAFF
v_gene: TRBV5-1; abundance: -; d_gene: -; j_gene: TRBJ2-6; CDR3nt: TGCGCCAGCAGCTCAAGACAGGCTGGGGCCAACGTCCTGACTTTC; CDR3aa: CASSSRQAGANVLTF
v_gene: TRBV30; abundance: -; d_gene: TRBD2; j_gene: TRBJ2-5; CDR3nt: TGTGCCTGGGGGGGAGCGGGATCCCACCAAGAGACCCAGTACTTC; CDR3aa: CAWGGAGSHQETQYF
v_gene: TRBV7-3; abundance: once; d_gene: TRBD2; j_gene: TRBJ2-6; CDR3nt: TGTGCCAGCAGCTTAACGAGCGGGAGTTTTGGGGCCAACGTCCTGACTTTC; CDR3aa: CASSLTSGSFGANVLTF
v_gene: TRBV5-1; abundance: -; d_gene: TRBD2; j_gene: TRBJ2-5; CDR3nt: TGCGCCAGCAGCGGGAGCGGGAGTTCAGAGACCCAGTACTTC; CDR3aa: CASSGSGSSETQYF
v_gene: TRBV7-9; abundance: -; d_gene: TRBD2; j_gene: TRBJ2-5; CDR3nt: TGTGCCAGCAGCTCGTCCCGGACTAGTCAAGAGACCCAGTACTTC; CDR3aa: CASSSSRTSQETQYF
v_gene: TRBV19; abundance: -; d_gene: -; j_gene: TRBJ2-7; CDR3nt: TGTGCCAGTAGTATCCAACCGACACTTACCTACGAGCAGTACTTC; CDR3aa: CASSIQPTLTYEQYF
v_gene: TRBV7-8; abundance: -; d_gene: TRBD1; j_gene: TRBJ2-7; CDR3nt: TGTGCCAGCAGCTTCGTAGCGACAGGGCGCTCCTACGAGCAGTACTTC; CDR3aa: CASSFVATGRSYEQYF
v_gene: TRBV10-1; abundance: few; d_gene: -; j_gene: TRBJ1-2; CDR3nt: TGCGCCAGCAGTGTGATGACAGGACCCTATGGCTACACCTTC; CDR3aa: CASSVMTGPYGYTF
v_gene: TRBV11-2; abundance: few; d_gene: -; j_gene: TRBJ2-2; CDR3nt: TGTGCCAGCGTCCCATGGGGCGCCTCCGGGGAGCTGTTTTTT; CDR3aa: CASVPWGASGELFF
v_gene: TRBV7-2; abundance: -; d_gene: -; j_gene: TRBJ1-2; CDR3nt: TGTGCCAGCAGCTCCGCGACGGTTAACTATGGCTACACCTTC; CDR3aa: CASSSATVNYGYTF
v_gene: TRBV18; abundance: few; d_gene: -; j_gene: TRBJ2-1; CDR3nt: TGTGCCAGCTCACCAGTATTGGTGGGTGAGCAGTTCTTC; CDR3aa: CASSPVLVGEQFF
v_gene: TRBV15; abundance: -; d_gene: -; j_gene: TRBJ1-4; CDR3nt: TGTGCCACCAGCAGAGATGGGGGGCCTAGTGAAAAACTGTTTTTT; CDR3aa: CATSRDGGPSEKLFF
v_gene: TRBV5-1; abundance: -; d_gene: -; j_gene: TRBJ2-1; CDR3nt: TGCGCCAGCAGCGTAAGGGGTAACTACAATGAGCAGTTCTTC; CDR3aa: CASSVRGNYNEQFF
v_gene: TRBV27; abundance: -; d_gene: -; j_gene: TRBJ1-2; CDR3nt: TGTGCCAGCAGTTCGACGGTCAGGGCTAGTGGCTACACCTTC; CDR3aa: CASSSTVRASGYTF
v_gene: TRBV27; abundance: -; d_gene: -; j_gene: TRBJ1-2; CDR3nt: TGTGCCACCTTTACTAACTATGGCTACACCTTC; CDR3aa: CATFTNYGYTF
v_gene: TRBV7-6; abundance: -; d_gene: TRBD2; j_gene: TRBJ2-1; CDR3nt: TGTGCCAGCAGCCTCACGACTAGCGGGAGCCTGAATGAGCAGTTCTTC; CDR3aa: CASSLTTSGSLNEQFF
v_gene: TRBV5-1; abundance: -; d_gene: -; j_gene: TRBJ2-1; CDR3nt: TGCGCCAGCAGCTTGGACGTCCGTGGCGGAGAGTACAATGAGCAGTTCTTC; CDR3aa: CASSLDVRGGEYNEQFF
v_gene: TRBV6-5; abundance: few; d_gene: -; j_gene: TRBJ1-2; CDR3nt: TGTGCCAGCAGCGAAACAGGGTCTGGTGGCTACACCTTC; CDR3aa: CASSETGSGGYTF
v_gene: TRBV7-2; abundance: -; d_gene: -; j_gene: TRBJ1-1; CDR3nt: TGTGCCAGCAGCACCGAGGCTGGGGGCGCGGGGGAAGCTTTCTTT; CDR3aa: CASSTEAGGAGEAFF
v_gene: TRBV7-2; abundance: -; d_gene: -; j_gene: TRBJ2-5; CDR3nt: TGTGCCAGCAGCACCGGGACCAACTATGAGACCCAGTACTTC; CDR3aa: CASSTGTNYETQYF
v_gene: TRBV19; abundance: -; d_gene: TRBD1; j_gene: TRBJ1-2; CDR3nt: TGTGCCAGTAGTAAACGGAACAGGGGCTCCAACTATGGCTACACCTTC; CDR3aa: CASSKRNRGSNYGYTF